The text below deals with one T cell receptor (beta chain). Its antigen has not been determined. Per-base quality was not reported, and no clone a single base away is much larger than it. The collaborating institutions used their own protocols to collect whole blood in K2EDTA tubes. For TCRbeta analysis, collaborator samples were shipped as frozen whole blood, as isolated PBMCs, or as DNA extracted from either sample type. CDR1 and CDR2 are read off the germline V gene (reference sequence) as GTSNPN and SVGIG. Deletion took 3 bases off V and 2 bases off J, with a span of 19 bases between the germline ends. The CDR3 contains 16 residues, cysteine and phenylalanine counted. This entry keeps only the CDR3 DNA: 48 bases, framed from base 1. The sample originates from a study of blood T cell repertoires in COVID-19 (dated by TCRdb to 2020 to 2022). For context, the study as a whole: Samples from collaborators originated in the United States, Italy and Spain and spanned both the acute and convalescent phases of COVID-19. The material from the prospective study consisted of cDNA or gDNA derived from T cells, B-cell-depleted T cells, or PBMCs. The dataset comprised deeply sampled blood TCRbeta repertoires from subjects exposed to, actively infected with, or recovered from COVID-19. The repertoires were released in a freely available public database intended as a resource for research on the immune response to SARS-CoV-2. Samples came from the ongoing ImmuneRACE study (first 160 participants) plus 1,254 subjects from 6 global collaborators. Nearly every sample came with metadata listing a de-identified subject ID, COVID-19 status, age in years and sex. HLA class I and class II types, where available, came from metadata supplied by the sample provider rather than from assay-based typing. Here is what the overall study found, with its caveats: How much clinical and demographic metadata was included differed by source and by participant, and the metadata was provided uncurated.

TCRbeta CDR3 regions were amplified from genomic DNA by means of the immunoSEQ Assay, a bias-controlled multiplex PCR. The paper's processing steps were these. The number of nucleated cells in each sample was estimated by amplification of reference gene primers within the assay. To quantify the absolute abundance of each unique TCRbeta CDR3 rearrangement, sequence reads were collapsed and filtered. Productive Simpson clonality was computed per sample as the square root of Simpson's diversity index over productive rearrangements. What TCRdb holds here is the immuneACCESS table cut down to in-frame rearrangements. Part of the clones is not present; checked against another copy, under half of the missing clones reflect an unresolved V gene, and the others are unexplained. That table furnishes V, J and clone size, whereas the DNA furnished D and trimming. This sample comprises about 80,000 clones, around 80% of them detected only once. The ten top clones hold 9.5% to 15% of the sample.

The chain couples TRBV30 to TRBJ1-2; the D segment could be TRBD1, given 6 matching bases. The sequence derives from a woman aged 40 to 50 with active or convalescent COVID-19. The sample was peripheral blood. The nucleotide sequence is given as TGTGCCTGGAGACCCACTCTTCGGACAGAAAACTATGGCTACACCTTC. It is translated as CAWRPTLRTENYGYTF.